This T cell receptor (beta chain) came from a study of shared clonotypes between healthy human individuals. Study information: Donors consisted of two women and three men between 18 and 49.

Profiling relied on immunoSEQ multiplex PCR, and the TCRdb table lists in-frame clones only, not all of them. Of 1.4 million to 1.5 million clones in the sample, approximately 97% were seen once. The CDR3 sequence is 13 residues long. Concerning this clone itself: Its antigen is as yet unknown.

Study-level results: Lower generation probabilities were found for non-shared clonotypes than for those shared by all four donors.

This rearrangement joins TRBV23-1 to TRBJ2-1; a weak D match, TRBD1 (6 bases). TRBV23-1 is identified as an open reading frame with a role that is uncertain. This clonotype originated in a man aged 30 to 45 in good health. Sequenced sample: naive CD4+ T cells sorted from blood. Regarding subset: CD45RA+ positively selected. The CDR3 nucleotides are TGCGCAGAACCAGGGGCCCCTTACAATGAGCAGTTCTTC. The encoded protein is CAEPGAPYNEQFF.